Listed below are T cell receptor beta chains from one sample, sequenced in a study of response to subunit inactivated influenza vaccine. TCRdb fed the RT-PCR reads into MiXCR, producing one record per CDR3 protein. The sample lists under 950,000 distinct CDR3 sequences; 21% were seen once. The sequencing here drew on PBMCs from blood, taken about 5 days after vaccination. The receptors originated from a man in his forties or fifties who received an inactivated influenza vaccine. Both conserved end residues are part of each CDR3. A D gene is named only where the DNA matches it firmly. Clone size is not always given. Where it is, it says once, few, many or a class for expanded clones.

j_call | d_call | v_call | clone_size | cdr3_aa | cdr3_nt
TRBJ2-7 | NA | TRBV7-6 | NA | CASSLGERYEQYF | TGTGCCAGCAGCTTAGGAGAGAGGTACGAGCAGTACTTC
TRBJ2-3 | NA | TRBV7-2 | few | CASSTARDTQYF | TGTGCCAGCAGCACGGCTAGAGATACGCAGTATTTT
TRBJ2-1 | TRBD1 | TRBV6-1 | few | CASRWDRGGDEQFF | TGTGCCAGCAGGTGGGACAGGGGCGGAGATGAGCAGTTCTTC
TRBJ1-5 | NA | TRBV5-6 | NA | CASSGQGPTGNQPQHF | TGTGCCAGCAGCGGTCAGGGCCCAACGGGCAATCAGCCCCAGCATTTT
TRBJ2-7 | NA | TRBV5-1 | NA | CASSLLGQFHEQYF | TGCGCCAGCAGCTTACTTGGACAGTTCCACGAGCAGTACTTC
TRBJ2-7 | TRBD1 | TRBV12-3/TRBV12-4 | few | CASSFLTGGPYEQYF | TGTGCCAGCAGTTTCTTGACAGGGGGGCCTTACGAGCAGTACTTC
TRBJ2-6 | TRBD1 | TRBV19 | few | CASSIQRGQGAYKGANVLTF | TGTGCCAGTAGTATTCAAAGAGGACAGGGGGCCTACAAAGGGGCCAACGTCCTGACTTTC
TRBJ2-2 | NA | TRBV28 | few | CASSFLWSGSLVAGELFF | TGTGCCAGCAGTTTTCTTTGGTCGGGGAGTCTTGTTGCCGGGGAGCTGTTTTTT
TRBJ2-3 | NA | TRBV20-1 | few | CSARGMERTGGTDTQYF | TGCAGTGCTAGAGGAATGGAAAGGACGGGGGGCACAGATACGCAGTATTTT
TRBJ1-5 | TRBD1 | TRBV28 | many | CASRTTGGGQPQHF | TGTGCCAGCAGGACGACAGGGGGAGGTCAGCCCCAGCATTTT
TRBJ2-1 | NA | TRBV11-2 | NA | CASSLDGHLDPFRNEQFF | TGTGCCAGCAGCTTAGATGGACATTTGGACCCCTTCAGGAATGAGCAGTTCTTC
TRBJ2-3 | TRBD1 | TRBV24-1 | NA | CATSFGQGSGTDTQYF | TGTGCCACTAGTTTCGGACAGGGTTCTGGCACAGATACGCAGTATTTT
TRBJ2-5 | NA | TRBV12-3/TRBV12-4 | few | CASSLPGPSQETQYF | TGTGCCAGCAGTTTACCTGGGCCCTCTCAAGAGACCCAGTACTTC
TRBJ1-5 | TRBD1 | TRBV12-3/TRBV12-4 | few | CASSSGGNNQPQHF | TGTGCCAGCAGTTCAGGGGGAAACAATCAGCCCCAGCATTTT
TRBJ2-4 | NA | TRBV5-1 | NA | CASSLQSLAKNIQYF | TGCGCCAGCAGCTTGCAATCCTTAGCCAAAAACATTCAGTACTTC
TRBJ1-5 | NA | TRBV3-1 | NA | CASSQTGMGQPQHF | TGTGCCAGCAGCCAAACAGGGATGGGACAGCCCCAGCATTTT
TRBJ1-6 | NA | TRBV2 | NA | CASAPSGITNSPLHF | TGTGCCAGCGCGCCAAGTGGTATCACTAATTCACCCCTCCACTTT
TRBJ1-4 | NA | TRBV4-2 | few | CASSQDGGGDEKLFF | TGTGCCAGCAGCCAAGACGGAGGGGGTGATGAAAAACTGTTTTTT
TRBJ1-5 | TRBD1 | TRBV2 | NA | CASSGTGGLQPQHF | TGTGCCAGCAGTGGTACAGGGGGCCTTCAGCCCCAGCATTTT
TRBJ2-7 | TRBD2 | TRBV11-2 | few | CASSLTGTGTSGYEQYF | TGTGCCAGCAGCTTGACCGGGACCGGGACTAGCGGTTACGAGCAGTACTTC